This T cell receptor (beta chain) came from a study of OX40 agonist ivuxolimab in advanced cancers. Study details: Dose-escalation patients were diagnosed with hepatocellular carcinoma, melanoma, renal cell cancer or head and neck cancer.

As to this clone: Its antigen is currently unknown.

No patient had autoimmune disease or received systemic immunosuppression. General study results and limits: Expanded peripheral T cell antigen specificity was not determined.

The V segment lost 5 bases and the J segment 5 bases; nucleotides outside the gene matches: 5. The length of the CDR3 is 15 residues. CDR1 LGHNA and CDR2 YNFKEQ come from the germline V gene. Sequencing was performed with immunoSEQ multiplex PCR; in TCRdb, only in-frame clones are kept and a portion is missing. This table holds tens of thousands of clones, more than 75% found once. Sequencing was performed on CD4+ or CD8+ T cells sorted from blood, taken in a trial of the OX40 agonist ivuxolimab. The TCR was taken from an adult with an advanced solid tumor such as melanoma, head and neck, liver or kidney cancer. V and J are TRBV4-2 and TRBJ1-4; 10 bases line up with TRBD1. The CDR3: CASSFPGQGNEKLFF. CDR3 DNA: TGTGCCAGCAGCTTCCCGGGACAGGGGAATGAAAAACTGTTTTTT.